The 3 T cell receptor beta chains below were found in one sample sequenced in a study of T cell repertoires in aging, cancer and after chemotherapy. The template was genomic DNA from peripheral blood, not RNA. Rearranged V-D-J TRB sequences were amplified with a mixed TRB-A/B primer pool. TCRdb re-called the multiplex PCR reads with MiXCR, one entry per CDR3 protein. The table lists roughly 1,000 distinct CDR3 sequences, roughly 29% of them singletons. The specimen was blood. All receptors come from a human donor with a solid tumor.

V is TRBV29-1 and J is TRBJ2-5; 8 positions match TRBD1. Per germline, CDR1 SQVTM and CDR2 ANQGSEA. The CDR3 runs 11 residues. The ends lost 7 bases at V and 5 bases at J; junction bases unmatched: 3. DNA of the CDR3: TGCAGCGCTCAGGGGGCGGAGACCCAGTACTTC. Protein product: CSAQGAETQYF. Variable domain in full (rest from reference TRBV29-1 and TRBJ2-5): SAVISQKPSRDICQRGTSLTIQCQVDSQVTMMFWYRQQPGQSLTLIATANQGSEATYESGFVIDKFPISRPNLTFSTLTVSNMSPEDSSIYLCSAQGAETQYFGPGTRLLVL.

This clonotype was seen only a few times. The chain combines TRBV20-1 with TRBJ1-2, with 8 bases that match TRBD1. From germline, CDR1 is DFQATT and CDR2 SNEGSKA (reference sequence). There are 17 residues in the CDR3. V lost 8 bases, J lost 2 bases, and 19 bases stayed unmatched. The DNA of the CDR3 is TGCAGTCCGTTAACCCTCTCGACAGGGGACGGGAACTATGGCTACACCTTC. Translation: CSPLTLSTGDGNYGYTF.

The CDR3 nucleotides read TGTGCCAGTAGCTGGGTCTGGACAGGGGCCACAATACCTGGCGGAGACGCCTACAATGAGCAGTTCTTC. Its protein is CASSWVWTGATIPGGDAYNEQFF. V and J are TRBV19 and TRBJ2-1; 9 nucleotides line up with TRBD1. The CDR3 runs 23 residues. The J segment lost 2 bases and the V segment lost 6 bases, leaving 29 bases of the junction unmatched. Germline lookup yields CDR1 LNHDA and CDR2 SQIVND (reference sequence).